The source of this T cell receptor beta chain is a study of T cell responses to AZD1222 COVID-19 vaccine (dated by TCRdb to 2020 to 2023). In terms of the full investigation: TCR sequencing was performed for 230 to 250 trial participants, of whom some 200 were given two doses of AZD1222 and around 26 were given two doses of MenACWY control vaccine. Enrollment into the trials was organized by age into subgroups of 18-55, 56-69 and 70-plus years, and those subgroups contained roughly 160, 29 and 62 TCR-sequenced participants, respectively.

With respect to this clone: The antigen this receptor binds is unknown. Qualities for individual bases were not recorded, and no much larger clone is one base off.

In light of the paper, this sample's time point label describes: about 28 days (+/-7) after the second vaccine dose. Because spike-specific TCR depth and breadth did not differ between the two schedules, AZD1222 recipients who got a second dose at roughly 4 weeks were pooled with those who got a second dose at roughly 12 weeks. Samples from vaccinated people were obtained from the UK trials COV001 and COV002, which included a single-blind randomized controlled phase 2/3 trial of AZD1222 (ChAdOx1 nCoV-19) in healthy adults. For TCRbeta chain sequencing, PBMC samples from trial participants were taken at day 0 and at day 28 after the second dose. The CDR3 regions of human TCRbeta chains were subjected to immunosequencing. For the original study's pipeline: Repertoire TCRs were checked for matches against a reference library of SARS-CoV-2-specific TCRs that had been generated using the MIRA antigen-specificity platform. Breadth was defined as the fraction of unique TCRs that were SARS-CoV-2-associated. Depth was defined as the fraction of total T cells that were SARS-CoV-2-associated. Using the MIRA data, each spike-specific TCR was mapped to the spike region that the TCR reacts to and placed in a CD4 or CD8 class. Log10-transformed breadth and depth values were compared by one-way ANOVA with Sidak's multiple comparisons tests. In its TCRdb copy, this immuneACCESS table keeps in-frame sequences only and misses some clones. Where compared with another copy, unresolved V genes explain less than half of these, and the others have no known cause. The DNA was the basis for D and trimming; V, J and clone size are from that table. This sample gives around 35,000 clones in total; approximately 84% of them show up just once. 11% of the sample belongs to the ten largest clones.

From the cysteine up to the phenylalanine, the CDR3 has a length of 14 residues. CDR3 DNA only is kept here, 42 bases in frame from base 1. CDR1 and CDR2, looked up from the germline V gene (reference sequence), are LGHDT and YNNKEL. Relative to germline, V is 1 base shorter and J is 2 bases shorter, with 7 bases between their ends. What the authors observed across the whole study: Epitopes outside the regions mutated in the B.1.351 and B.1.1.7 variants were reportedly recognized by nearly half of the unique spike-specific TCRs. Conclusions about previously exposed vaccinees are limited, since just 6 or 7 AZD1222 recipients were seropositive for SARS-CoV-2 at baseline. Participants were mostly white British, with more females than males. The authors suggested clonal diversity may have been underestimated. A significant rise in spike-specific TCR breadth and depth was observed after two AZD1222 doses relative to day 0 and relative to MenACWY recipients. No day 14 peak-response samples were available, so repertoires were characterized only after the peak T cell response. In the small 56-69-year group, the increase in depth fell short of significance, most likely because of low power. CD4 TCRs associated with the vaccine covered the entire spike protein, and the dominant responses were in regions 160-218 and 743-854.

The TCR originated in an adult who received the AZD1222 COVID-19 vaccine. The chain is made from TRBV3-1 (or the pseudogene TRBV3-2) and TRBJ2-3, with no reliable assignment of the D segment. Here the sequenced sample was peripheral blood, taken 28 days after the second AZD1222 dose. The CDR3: CASSQATNTDTQYF. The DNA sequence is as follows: TGTGCCAGCAGCCAAGCTACCAACACAGATACGCAGTATTTT.